This TCR beta chain was recovered during a study of T cell repertoires in cytomegalovirus infection (dated by TCRdb to the late 2010s). A note on the overall study: The HLA type of each donor mattered for the analysis, because public TCR beta signatures pointed to carriage of CMV infection along with the matching HLA type.

TCRdb shows the sequencer as Illumina HiSeq 1500. TCRdb handled the public reads itself, with Q25 trimming in fastp and clone calling in MiXCR, and kept productive beta chains. Here each entry gathers all rows of one CDR3 protein and keeps the most common genes and DNA. Across this sample there are about 740,000 distinct CDR3 sequences, with roughly 35% seen only once. 2.5% to 3.5% of the sample is held by the ten biggest clonotypes. On this clonotype itself: The antigen it recognizes is unknown. Since the CDR3 does not end with the conserved phenylalanine or tryptophan, this likely comes from a read error.

The paper's findings and limits, for the study overall: In both this cohort and an independent roughly 400-donor cohort, the cumulative frequency of public TCR beta family members distinguished carriers of CMV infection plus the relevant HLA type. The ex vivo response was dominated by HLA-C-restricted CMV-specific TCR beta clonotypes, which also provided the single most frequent clonotype in two of eight donors.

The CDR3 is 15 amino acids long, termini counted. CDR3 DNA is the only sequence kept; it has 45 bases, read in frame from the first base. For this chain, trimming is 4 bases at the V end and 4 bases at the J end, and the number of junction bases without a gene match is 4. The germline V gene provides CDR1 MGHRA and CDR2 YSYEKL. The V and J segments used are TRBV4-1 and TRBJ2-5; 12 bases in the junction line up with TRBD1. The clonotype comes from a human donor in good health (CMV status not recorded). Some clones in this sample may be carry-over from other donors' samples. The sequenced sample was PBMCs. This receptor has the CDR3 CASSLGTGGAETQYL. The DNA sequence is given as TGCGCCAGCAGCCTAGGGACAGGGGGCGCAGAGACCCAGTACTTA.